This T cell receptor beta chain comes out of a study of beta chain features in type 1 diabetes. The study's findings and limits: Insertions were fewer and deletions more numerous at VDJ junctions in type 1 diabetes patients. Cells that show high TCR expression could be over-represented by cDNA sequencing.

All of the isolated RNA was reverse transcribed, so expressed TCRB transcripts were sequenced. Sequencing was performed with immunoSEQ multiplex PCR; in TCRdb, only in-frame clones are kept and a portion is missing. The sample holds nearly 350,000 clones; 7% to 9% are singletons and the top ten take around 0.44%. The CDR3 extends over 14 amino acids. V gave up 4 bases and J gave up 4 bases, with 13 bases separating them. Germline loops: CDR1 LGHNA, CDR2 YNFKEQ. Each sorted fraction was over 95% pure. A remark on this clone: Its specificity is unknown.

The clonotype was recovered from a woman younger than 30 in good health. Sample: central memory CD4+ T cells from blood. This chain links TRBV4-2 with TRBJ1-2; D not resolved. The CDR3 region is CASSPHNRGYGYTF. The CDR3 nucleotides are TGTGCCAGCAGCCCCCATAACCGCGGCTATGGCTACACCTTC.